One sample yielded the 6 T cell receptor beta chains listed below, sequenced in a study of cytomegalovirus exposure and HLA in healthy donors. It was with 60 Vbeta and 13 Jbeta primers that the PCR ran. Produced via immunoSEQ multiplex PCR; TCRdb's table is partial and in-frame only. Of approximately 140,000 clones detected, about four fifths appear once; the ten largest clones hold around 5.9%. Sample: PBMCs. These receptors came from a woman aged 40-49 years in good health and CMV-seropositive.

This chain joins TRBV2 and TRBJ1-5, with 7 bases matching TRBD1. CDR1 is SNHLY, CDR2 FYNNEI, per germline. V was pared by 1 base and J by 7 bases, with 4 bases of the junction left unmatched. The CDR3 totals 14 residues. This chain's CDR3 is CASSEGQGEQPQHF. The CDR3 nucleotides are TGTGCCAGCAGTGAAGGGCAGGGGGAACAGCCCCAGCATTTT.

Concerning this clone: The junction does not match germline at one end; this may be a read error. The rearrangement links TRBV6-1 to TRBJ1-5, with D possibly matching TRBD1 (6 bases). Germline V gives CDR1 MNHNS, CDR2 SASEGT. The CDR3 has 13 amino acids. CDR3 residues: CAGSSEGDQPQHF. The CDR3 region has the DNA TGTGCCGGCAGCTCTGAGGGGGATCAGCCCCAGCATTTT.

This clone was detected once. The chain has TRBV28 and TRBJ2-5, with unresolved D. This CDR3 contains 13 residues. Germline lookup yields CDR1 MDHEN and CDR2 SYDVKM. The germline V and J ends were trimmed by 3 bases and 2 bases, with 7 bases remaining between them. The CDR3 DNA is TGTGCCAGCAGTTTCCCAGAACAAGAGACCCAGTACTTC. Amino acid sequence: CASSFPEQETQYF.

The chain carries TRBV27 and TRBJ2-1, with D maybe TRBD2 (5 bases). Looked up from germline, CDR1 is MNHEY and CDR2 is SMNVEV (reference sequence). V lost 5 bases, J lost 2 bases, and 19 bases lay in between. The CDR3 has 17 residues. CDR3 coding DNA: TGTGCCAGCAGTCTACTCCCCCCGGGAAGAACCTACAATGAGCAGTTCTTC. This codes for CASSLLPPGRTYNEQFF.

V gene TRBV7-8 combines with J gene TRBJ2-1; tentatively, D is TRBD2 (6 bases). CDR1 is SGHVS and CDR2 is FQNEAQ in the germline V gene. V was trimmed by 5 bases and J by 3 bases, leaving 17 bases between them. The CDR3 is 16 amino acids. The CDR3 reads CASSPLGGMGYNEQFF. DNA for the CDR3: TGTGCCAGCAGCCCACTGGGCGGGATGGGCTACAATGAGCAGTTCTTC.

Comments on this clone: The identical CDR3 is also encoded by other nucleotide sequences in the sample. CDR3 nucleotides: TGTGCCAGCAGCTTAGGCCAGGGATCCTACAATGAGCAGTTCTTC. It specifies CASSLGQGSYNEQFF. The chain has TRBV7-9 and TRBJ2-1, with a possible D match to TRBD1 (5 bases). Germline CDR1 reads SEHNR; CDR2 reads FQNEAQ (reference sequence). The CDR3 consists of 15 residues. The germline V and J ends were trimmed by 1 base and 1 base, with 8 bases remaining between them.